Below, one T cell receptor (beta chain) is given with its context. These data originate in a study of CD8 T cells in Susac syndrome. After extraction with the RNeasy kit, 0.5 to 1 ug of the RNA was reverse transcribed using random hexamers. The authors amplified TCR beta CDR3 across 54 Vbeta and 13 Jbeta using immunoSEQ multiplex PCR. TCRdb ran MiXCR on the immunoSEQ multiplex PCR reads and lists one entry per CDR3 protein. The repertoire consists of around 150,000 distinct CDR3 sequences, with approximately 95% occurring once and the leading ten covering about 0.25%. TCR beta sequences were obtained from blood CD8+ and CD4+ T cells. The CD8+ and CD4+ T cells were negatively isolated, with the TEMRA cells enriched by FACS. Germline CDR1 is SGHDT and CDR2 is YYEEEE. V lost 0 bases and J lost 2, with 8 bases in between. The CDR3 consists of 14 residues.

The J gene is TRBJ1-2, the V gene TRBV5-6; no clear D gene. The TCR was taken from a human donor in good health. The sequencing input was CD8+ T cells from PBMCs. CDR3 nucleotides: TGTGCCAGCAGCTTGGGTCAGGAGAACTATGGCTACACCTTC. Protein sequence: CASSLGQENYGYTF.